The 23 T cell receptor beta chains listed next were all sequenced from one sample in a study of T cell clonality in common variable immunodeficiency. This table comes from immunoSEQ multiplex PCR, and its TCRdb copy is limited to in-frame clones, with some not included. The repertoire consists of tens of thousands of clones, none detected only once. The sample was peripheral blood mononuclear cells. Receptors were obtained from a person aged 18 to 75 in good health.

This clone was observed many times. The read ends 3 residues early relative to the CDR3; the germline J gene fills the gap. V and J are TRBV5-1 and TRBJ2-1; the match to TRBD1 covers 7 bases. Germline V gives CDR1 SGHRS, CDR2 YFSETQ. The CDR3 loop spans 13 amino acids. The V and J ends lost 5 bases and 6 bases, in that order; junction bases with no gene match: 5. The chain's CDR3 is CASRQGIINEQFF. The DNA read from the CDR3 is TGCGCCAGCAGACAGGGGATAATCAATGAG.

The table lists this clone with many counts. The sequenced fragment ends 3 residues before the CDR3 boundary, so the rest is inferred from the germline J gene. V usage is TRBV20-1 and J usage is TRBJ1-3; TRBD1 aligns across 7 bases. The CDR3 totals 13 residues. V lost 5 bases and J lost 2; bases outside the gene matches: 3. CDR1 DFQATT and CDR2 SNEGSKA come from the germline V gene (reference sequence). The CDR3 protein is CSAWDSAGNTIYF. Incomplete CDR3 DNA: TGCAGTGCTTGGGACAGTGCTGGAAACACC.

This clone was detected only a few times. The sequenced part of the CDR3 DNA is TGTGCCAGCAGCGTTTATAGCGTCATCTCCTACGAG. Translating gives CASSVYSVISYE. The CDR3 in its entirety is CASSVYSVISYEQYF. V and J are TRBV11-2 and TRBJ2-7; D possibly corresponds to TRBD2 (5 bases). The read gets to within 3 residues of the CDR3 end, and the germline J gene fills in the rest. The CDR3 has 15 amino acids. V lost 5 bases and J 0 bases, leaving 14 bases between the germline ends. The germline gives CDR1 SGHAT, CDR2 FQNNGV.

This clone was seen many times. Read coverage stops 3 residues before the CDR3 terminus; the germline J gene supplies the remainder. The chain is built from TRBV20-1 and TRBJ2-3; D is unclear. Germline CDR1 is DFQATT and CDR2 is SNEGSKA (reference sequence). V was clipped by 3 bases and J by 2 bases, with 9 bases between them. This CDR3 is 13 amino acids long. CDR3 DNA (partial): TGCAGTGCTAGCCTCTTAGTCACAGATACG. Translating it yields CSASLLVTDT. The CDR3 reads in full as CSASLLVTDTQYF.

This clone appeared many times. The CDR3 end is not reached by the read, which stops 3 residues before it; the germline J gene fills it in. This sequence joins TRBV29-1 and TRBJ1-1; TRBD1 is a possible D gene (5 bases). The CDR3 sequence is 13 residues long. Germline-derived CDR1 and CDR2 are SQVTM and ANQGSEA. Trimming took off 7 bases at V and 5 bases at J, with 17 bases between the two ends. CDR3 bases read: TGCAGCGCCCCTAGGGCAGGGAATACTGAA. Its translation: CSAPRAGNTE. The complete CDR3 protein is CSAPRAGNTEAFF.

This clone was recorded many times. The CDR3 goes on 3 residues after the read ends, and that part is filled in from the germline J gene. The chain couples TRBV19 to TRBJ1-6; 7 positions agree with TRBD1. CDR1 and CDR2 from the germline V gene are LNHDA and SQIVND (reference sequence). This CDR3 comprises 16 residues. V lost 5 bases, J lost 6 bases, and 10 bases stayed unmatched. CDR3 residues: CASSPRPTGSNSPLHF. CDR3 DNA (partial): TGTGCCAGTAGTCCTCGGCCGACAGGGAGTAATTCACCC.

This clone was recorded many times. Read sequence stops 3 residues before the CDR3 end, and the germline J gene provides the missing end. V and J are TRBV20-1 and TRBJ2-3; TRBD2 matches at 11 bases. V shed 6 bases, J shed 3 bases, and the junction held 8 bases outside the gene matches. The CDR3 sequence is 15 residues long. Germline CDR1 is DFQATT and CDR2 is SNEGSKA (reference sequence). The CDR3 bases that were read are TGCAGTGCCCGGTTAGCGGGAGGGCCTACAGATACG. It specifies CSARLAGGPTDT. The CDR3 reads in full as CSARLAGGPTDTQYF.

This clone was seen repeatedly, ten times or more. Read coverage stops 3 residues before the CDR3 terminus; the germline J gene supplies the remainder. The chain is built from TRBV5-1 and TRBJ2-4; D uncertain. This CDR3 is 13 amino acids long. Germline CDR1 is SGHRS and CDR2 is YFSETQ. Deletions cut 0 bases from V and 5 bases from J, with 6 bases between. CDR3 DNA (partial): TGCGCCAGCAGCTTGGCTTTCCAAAACATT. As protein: CASSLAFQNI. The full CDR3 protein reads CASSLAFQNIQYF.

Points on this clone: The read ends 3 residues before the CDR3 terminus; that terminus is restored from the germline J gene. The chain couples TRBV6-1 to TRBJ1-1, with D possibly being TRBD1 (5 bases). Germline-derived CDR1 and CDR2 are MNHNS and SASEGT. V was trimmed by 1 base and J by 0 bases, leaving 9 bases between them. The CDR3 totals 15 residues. The covered CDR3 bases are TGTGCCAGCAGTGAAGGGGGGGGAATGAACACTGAA. It yields the protein CASSEGGGMNTE. The full CDR3 protein is CASSEGGGMNTEAFF.

This clone appeared many times. The CDR3 goes on 3 residues after the read ends, and that part is filled in from the germline J gene. V gene TRBV7-9 combines with J gene TRBJ2-1; 9 bases match TRBD2. This CDR3 has 14 amino acids. CDR1 is SEHNR and CDR2 is FQNEAQ in the germline V gene (reference sequence). The J segment lost 8 bases and the V segment lost 6 bases, leaving 8 bases of the junction unmatched. The CDR3 protein is CASSRLAERDEQFF. The sequenced CDR3 bases are TGTGCCAGCAGTCGACTAGCGGAAAGGGATGAG.

This clone showed up many times. The missing CDR3 end, 3 residues past where the read stops, is filled in from the germline J gene. The chain links TRBV20-1 to TRBJ2-4, with 10 bases aligning to TRBD2. Per germline, CDR1 DFQATT and CDR2 SNEGSKA (reference sequence). Trimming took 3 bases from V and 7 from J; bases not matched to a gene: 6. The CDR3 runs 14 residues. The sequenced CDR3 bases are TGCAGTGCTAGTCCCCCTAGCGGGAGTAACATT. It translates to CSASPPSGSNI. The CDR3 as a whole reads CSASPPSGSNIQYF.

With respect to this clone: The read halts 3 residues ahead of the CDR3 end, with the missing end drawn from the germline J gene. This sequence joins TRBV11-1 and TRBJ1-1; D may be TRBD1 (6 bases). V was clipped by 1 base and J by 1 base, with 10 bases between them. Germline V gene lookup returns CDR1 SGHAT and CDR2 FQDESV (reference sequence). This CDR3 spans 15 amino acids. The CDR3 bases that were read are TGTGCCAGCAGCTTAGGTGGGGGCGGGAACACTGAA. This translates into CASSLGGGGNTE. The CDR3 as a whole reads CASSLGGGGNTEAFF.

This clone was seen many times. Sequencing ends 3 residues short of the CDR3 end; the germline J gene provides the rest. The chain recombines TRBV7-8 with TRBJ2-7; TRBD2 agrees at 9 bases. CDR3 size: 15 residues. The J segment lost 0 bases and the V segment lost 6 bases, leaving 6 bases of the junction unmatched. CDR1 and CDR2 (germline): SGHVS, FQNEAQ. The CDR3: CASSRLADLSYEQYF. CDR3 bases read: TGTGCCAGCAGTCGACTAGCGGACCTCTCCTACGAG.

This clone occurred many times. The sequence runs out 3 residues before the end of the CDR3; the remainder is reconstructed from the germline J gene. The chain combines TRBV30 with TRBJ1-2, with 8 bases that match TRBD1. This CDR3 has 13 residues. The germline V gene encodes CDR1 GTSNPN and CDR2 SVGIG (reference sequence). V was pared by 5 bases and J by 2 bases, with 4 bases of the junction left unmatched. CDR3 loop: CAWGPGGNYGYTF. The sequenced CDR3 bases are TGTGCCTGGGGGCCAGGGGGCAACTATGGC.

In this sample, this clone turned up many times. The read halts 3 residues ahead of the CDR3 end, with the missing end drawn from the germline J gene. This chain joins TRBV19 and TRBJ1-2, with 10 bases lining up with TRBD1. From germline, CDR1 is LNHDA and CDR2 SQIVND (reference sequence). The CDR3 has 14 amino acids. This CDR3 reads CASSTGQGVGGYTF. The CDR3 DNA, read in part, is TGTGCCAGTAGTACTGGACAGGGGGTCGGCGGC.

This clone was found many times. Read sequence stops 3 residues before the CDR3 end, and the germline J gene provides the missing end. The J gene is TRBJ1-6, the V gene TRBV18, with 8 positions matching TRBD1. CDR3 length: 15 amino acids. The germline gives CDR1 KGHSH, CDR2 LQKENI. The V gene end was trimmed by 6 bases and the J gene end by 7 bases; junction bases not matched to a gene: 8. CDR3 DNA (partial): TGTGCCAGCTCCCATTCGGGACAGGCAAATTCACCC. It is translated as CASSHSGQANSP. The full CDR3 reads CASSHSGQANSPLHF.

This clone was counted many times. The observed sequence ends 3 residues before the CDR3 terminus, with the missing tail filled in from the germline J gene. The chain uses TRBV19 and TRBJ1-1, with D perhaps TRBD1 (5 bases). Germline lookup yields CDR1 LNHDA and CDR2 SQIVND (reference sequence). This CDR3 is built from 13 residues. Between the trimmed V and J ends, which lost 5 bases and 4 bases, there was a span of 11 bases. CDR3 bases read: TGTGCCAGTAGTCACACCGGGGGCACTGAA. Encoded protein: CASSHTGGTE. The whole CDR3 protein reads CASSHTGGTEAFF.

This clone was seen many times. The read terminates 3 residues ahead of where the CDR3 ends, so the germline J gene completes it. This sequence joins TRBV30 and TRBJ2-2; 7 nucleotides line up with TRBD1. V was clipped by 0 bases and J by 6 bases; unmatched bases: 10. The CDR3 sequence is 16 residues long. Germline V gene sequence: CDR1 GTSNPN, CDR2 SVGIG (reference sequence). Incomplete CDR3 DNA: TGTGCCTGGAGTGTATATCGCCAGGGGGTAGCCGGGGAG. Its protein is CAWSVYRQGVAGE. The entire CDR3 reads CAWSVYRQGVAGELFF.

The sample holds many counts of this clone. From the germline J gene comes the end of the CDR3, since the read stops 3 residues before it. V and J are TRBV19 and TRBJ2-6, with 9 bases that match TRBD1. Germline lookup yields CDR1 LNHDA and CDR2 SQIVND (reference sequence). V was clipped by 8 bases and J by 4 bases; unmatched bases: 15. The CDR3 has 18 amino acids. The sequenced part of the CDR3 DNA is TGTGCCAGTGAACCCGGGACAGGGATTTTTTTGGGGGCCAACGTC. Amino acids: CASEPGTGIFLGANV. The entire CDR3 is CASEPGTGIFLGANVLTF.

This clone was counted ten times or more. The CDR3 is cut off 3 residues early in the read; its end comes from the germline J gene. The chain is built from TRBV5-1 and TRBJ2-1, with 9 bases matching TRBD1. After removal of 3 bases from V and 7 bases from J, the junction contained 11 bases not matched to a gene. The germline gives CDR1 SGHRS, CDR2 YFSETQ. The CDR3 covers 16 residues. Partial CDR3 DNA: TGCGCCAGCAGCTCCTATTTGGGACAGGGTGCGAATGAG. Translating gives CASSSYLGQGANE. The full CDR3 sequence reads CASSSYLGQGANEQFF.

This clone showed up many times. Sequencing ends 3 residues short of the CDR3 end; the germline J gene provides the rest. The chain links TRBV18 to TRBJ2-1, with 8 bases identical to TRBD2. The CDR3 runs 14 residues. From germline, CDR1 is KGHSH and CDR2 LQKENI. Trimming cost V 7 bases and J 9 bases; bases outside gene matches: 11. This chain's CDR3 is CASFPSGGESEQFF. CDR3 DNA, as far as it was read: TGTGCCAGCTTCCCGTCGGGGGGGGAGTCTGAG. Combining the CDR3 with reference TRBV18 and TRBJ2-1 gives the whole variable domain NAGVMQNPRHLVRRRGQEARLRCSPMKGHSHVYWYRQLPEEGLKFMVYLQKENIIDESGMPKERFSAEFPKEGPSILRIQQVVRGDSAAYFCASFPSGGESEQFFGPGTRLTVL.

This clone was recorded at least ten times. The read ends 3 residues early relative to the CDR3; the germline J gene fills the gap. V and J are TRBV19 and TRBJ2-2, with D tentatively TRBD1 (6 bases). V gave up 4 bases and J gave up 1 base, with 7 bases separating them. The CDR3 has 14 residues. CDR1 and CDR2 (germline): LNHDA, SQIVND (reference sequence). This CDR3 reads CASSRGGNTGELFF. Incomplete CDR3 DNA: TGTGCCAGTAGTAGAGGGGGGAACACCGGGGAG.

Concerning this clone: The read ends 3 residues shy of where the CDR3 ends; the end is completed using the germline J gene. The chain employs TRBV10-3 and TRBJ1-6; possible D gene TRBD1, 5 bases. There are 17 residues in the CDR3. CDR1 and CDR2 (germline): ENHRY, SYGVKD. V was trimmed by 0 bases and J by 7 bases, leaving 16 bases between them. The sequenced CDR3 bases are TGTGCCATCAGTGAGTCGACTCTTGGCAGGGAAAATTCACCC. It codes for CAISESTLGRENSP. In full, the CDR3 is CAISESTLGRENSPLHF.